Presented here are 31 T cell receptor beta chains from one specimen sequenced in a study of cytomegalovirus exposure and HLA in healthy donors. PCR used 60 Vbeta primers and 13 Jbeta primers. Libraries were prepared by immunoSEQ multiplex PCR; TCRdb keeps only in-frame clonotypes and omits some of them. The sample holds roughly 81,000 clones, 79% seen once. The sequenced sample consisted of PBMCs. These receptors all stem from a man in his thirties or forties in good health and CMV-seronegative.

The chain recombines TRBV5-1 with TRBJ1-2; weak D call: TRBD1 (6 bases). This CDR3 is 14 amino acids long. Germline CDR1 SGHRS, CDR2 YFSETQ. Trimming pared 0 bases from V and 4 bases from J, leaving 10 bases between. The CDR3 protein is CASSLAEGVYGYTF. The DNA for the CDR3 is TGCGCCAGCAGCTTGGCCGAGGGGGTCTATGGCTACACCTTC.

The CDR3 bases are TGTGCCATCAGTAAGGCGGGGGCTAGCACAGATACGCAGTATTTT. Encoded protein: CAISKAGASTDTQYF. The chain uses TRBV10-3 and TRBJ2-3, with D possibly matching TRBD2 (7 bases). Germline-derived CDR1 and CDR2 are ENHRY and SYGVKD. The CDR3 spans 15 residues. Trimming removed 5 bases from V and 0 bases from J, with 12 bases in between.

The chain recombines TRBV4-1 with TRBJ2-2, with D tentatively TRBD2 (7 bases). Trimming took off 3 bases at V and 4 bases at J, with 15 bases between the two ends. The germline V gene encodes CDR1 MGHRA and CDR2 YSYEKL. The CDR3 has 16 residues. The CDR3 nucleotides read TGCGCCAGCAGCCATGAGGGGGGCGGGGGCACCGGGGAGCTGTTTTTT. This translates into CASSHEGGGGTGELFF.

V and J are TRBV4-2 and TRBJ2-7; possibly TRBD2 for D (6 bases). Germline V lookup: CDR1 LGHNA, CDR2 YNFKEQ. This CDR3 is 15 amino acids long. V lost 4 bases to trimming and J lost 0 bases, with 13 bases between them. The CDR3 sequence is CASSRVSGSSYEQYF. The CDR3, as DNA: TGTGCCAGCAGCCGGGTTAGCGGCAGCTCCTACGAGCAGTACTTC.

This clone was counted only a few times. This chain connects TRBV6-5 to TRBJ1-6, with 7 positions matching TRBD1. V gave up 7 bases and J gave up 1 base; unmatched junction bases: 4. CDR3 length: 15 residues. Germline V gives CDR1 MNHEY, CDR2 SVGAGI. CDR3 DNA: TGTGCCAGCAAATACAGGGGTTCCTATAATTCACCCCTCCACTTT. The encoded protein is CASKYRGSYNSPLHF.

This clone appeared once. The CDR3 DNA reads as TGTGCCTGGAGTAACTCGGATACGCAGTATTTT. This encodes CAWSNSDTQYF. V and J are TRBV30 and TRBJ2-3; D is unclear. V was pared by 2 bases and J by 6 bases, with 6 bases between. Germline CDR1 is GTSNPN and CDR2 is SVGIG (reference sequence). There are 11 residues in the CDR3.

The chain is built from TRBV4-1 and TRBJ1-5; D is ambiguous. The CDR3 runs 18 residues. Germline CDR1 MGHRA, CDR2 YSYEKL. Trimming removed 1 base from V and 1 base from J, with 17 bases in between. The CDR3: CASSQVEIGLRSNQPQHF. CDR3 sequence (DNA): TGCGCCAGCAGCCAAGTGGAAATAGGACTACGCAGCAATCAGCCCCAGCATTTT.

V gene TRBV6-5 combines with J gene TRBJ1-6; no clear D gene. V lost 4 bases, J lost 11 bases, and 12 bases lay in between. In germline, CDR1 is MNHEY, CDR2 SVGAGI. The CDR3 spans 13 residues. The CDR3 spells CASSSMEAAPLHF. The CDR3 DNA is TGTGCCAGCAGTTCCATGGAGGCCGCACCCCTCCACTTT.

V usage is TRBV20-1 and J usage is TRBJ1-6; D is unclear. The V gene lost 3 bases and the J gene lost 11 bases, with 5 bases spanning the gap. Germline V CDR1 and CDR2: DFQATT, SNEGSKA (reference sequence). The CDR3 is 10 amino acids. The chain's CDR3 is CSASGTPLHF. The CDR3 DNA reads TGCAGTGCTAGCGGTACACCCCTCCACTTT.

The chain combines TRBV6-4 with TRBJ2-3, with a tentative D call TRBD1 (6 bases). The length of the CDR3 is 15 residues. V lost 5 bases, J lost 1 base, and 13 bases lay in between. From germline, CDR1 is MRHNA and CDR2 SNTAGT. CDR3 bases: TGTGCCAGCAGTCGGGAACAGGGTGGCACAGATACGCAGTATTTT. Encoded protein: CASSREQGGTDTQYF.

Concerning this clone: Other DNA sequences in this sample translate to the same CDR3. V gene TRBV4-1 combines with J gene TRBJ2-7, with D maybe TRBD1 (6 bases). Trimming removed 1 base at V and 3 bases at J, with 7 bases between. CDR3 length equals 13 residues. Germline V lookup: CDR1 MGHRA, CDR2 YSYEKL. CDR3 nucleotide sequence: TGCGCCAGCAGCCAAGTACAGGGCTACGAGCAGTACTTC. Protein: CASSQVQGYEQYF.

This chain joins TRBV15 and TRBJ2-2; 9 bases line up with TRBD1. The trim removed 3 bases at V and 5 bases at J, leaving 1 base unmatched. CDR1 and CDR2 (germline): LNHNV, YYDKDF (reference sequence). The CDR3 runs to 14 residues. CDR3 sequence (DNA): TGTGCCACCAGCAGGGACAGGGGTACCGGGGAGCTGTTTTTT. Translation gives CATSRDRGTGELFF.

In its sample, this clone was seen a few times. This rearrangement joins TRBV5-1 to TRBJ1-1; D gene unclear. This CDR3 region has 13 residues. Germline V gives CDR1 SGHRS, CDR2 YFSETQ. V was trimmed by 1 base and J by 4 bases, leaving 8 bases between them. The CDR3 loop reads CASSLRGFTEAFF. The CDR3 coding sequence is TGCGCCAGCAGCTTGCGGGGATTCACTGAAGCTTTCTTT.

The chain employs TRBV28 and TRBJ2-3; D gene uncertain. Germline assignment: CDR1 MDHEN and CDR2 SYDVKM. V was clipped by 4 bases and J by 3 bases, with 20 bases between them. This CDR3 is built from 17 residues. This CDR3 is CASSSPVGGGMTDTQYF. CDR3 DNA sequence: TGTGCCAGCAGTTCTCCGGTCGGCGGTGGCATGACAGATACGCAGTATTTT.

This clone was counted between two and nine times. The rearrangement joins TRBV7-3 to TRBJ1-1; no clear D. CDR3 size: 14 residues. Germline V CDR1 and CDR2: SGHTA, FQGTGA. V lost 3 bases, J lost 1 base, and 9 bases lay in between. The CDR3 bases are TGTGCCAGCAGCTTGGGTCCGGGGAACACTGAAGCTTTCTTT. As protein: CASSLGPGNTEAFF.

This clone was seen a few times. Its ends do not fully match the called genes, so a read error is possible. The chain has TRBV6-5 and TRBJ1-1; 7 bases map to TRBD1. Per germline, CDR1 MNHEY and CDR2 SVGAGI. This CDR3 is 15 amino acids long. The CDR3 loop is CASSLGGQPYTESFF. In DNA form, the CDR3 reads TGTGCCAGCTCCCTGGGGGGACAGCCCTACACTGAATCTTTCTTT.

The chain carries TRBV9 and TRBJ1-2; D unclear. The CDR3 extends over 15 amino acids. Germline loops: CDR1 SGDLS, CDR2 YYNGEE. The V gene lost 4 bases and the J gene lost 8 bases, with 21 bases spanning the gap. The CDR3 DNA reads as TGTGCCAGCAGCCCATCATCCGGGTCCGTTAAGGGCTACACCTTC. It translates to CASSPSSGSVKGYTF.

There are a few counts of this clone. The V and J genes are TRBV18 and TRBJ1-3, with 8 positions matching TRBD1. Germline values: CDR1 KGHSH, CDR2 LQKENI. J lost 4 bases, V lost 3 bases, and 2 bases had no gene match. CDR3 length equals 14 residues. CDR3 loop: CASSPDRAGNTIYF. The CDR3 DNA is TGTGCCAGCTCACCGGACAGGGCAGGAAACACCATATATTTT.

This clone was seen only a few times. The chain has TRBV6-6 and TRBJ1-1, with a possible D match to TRBD1 (5 bases). The CDR3 runs 16 residues. V gave up 5 bases and J gave up 1 base, with 17 bases separating them. Germline CDR1 MNHNY, CDR2 SVGAGI (reference sequence). CDR3 DNA sequence: TGTGCCAGCAGTCCCACGTCCGACAGAGCGAACACTGAAGCTTTCTTT. It is translated as CASSPTSDRANTEAFF.

The rearrangement links TRBV7-9 to TRBJ2-3, with TRBD2 identical over 7 bases. CDR3 length: 14 amino acids. V was clipped by 2 bases and J by 9 bases; unmatched bases: 8. Germline-derived CDR1 and CDR2 are SEHNR and FQNEAQ (reference sequence). As DNA, the CDR3 is TGTGCCAGCAGCTTACGACTAGCATCGGAGACGCAGTATTTT. Translating gives CASSLRLASETQYF.

The chain is built from TRBV6-1 and TRBJ2-3; TRBD2 matches 7 bases. The germline V gene encodes CDR1 MNHNS and CDR2 SASEGT. The J segment lost 0 bases and the V segment lost 3 bases, leaving 6 bases of the junction unmatched. This CDR3 comprises 16 residues. The DNA for the CDR3 is TGTGCCAGCAGTGATTTTGCGGGAGCTAGCACAGATACGCAGTATTTT. It translates to CASSDFAGASTDTQYF.

This clone was observed a handful of times. The rearrangement joins TRBV5-4 to TRBJ1-1; unclear D gene. Germline V CDR1 and CDR2: SGHNT, YYREEE (reference sequence). The CDR3 has 14 amino acids. V lost 3 bases and J 8 bases, leaving 17 bases between the germline ends. Here the CDR3 reads CASSSKGGQAEAFF. Here the CDR3 DNA reads TGTGCCAGCAGCTCCAAGGGCGGGCAGGCCGAAGCTTTCTTT. Variable domain in full (rest from reference TRBV5-4 and TRBJ1-1): ETGVTQSPTHLIKTRGQQVTLRCSSQSGHNTVSWYQQALGQGPQFIFQYYREEENGRGNFPPRFSGLQFPNYSSELNVNALELDDSALYLCASSSKGGQAEAFFGQGTRLTVV.

The chain has TRBV7-9 and TRBJ1-3; perhaps TRBD1 as D (5 bases). Trimming removed 5 bases at V and 2 bases at J, with 13 bases between. CDR1 is SEHNR, CDR2 FQNEAQ, per germline (reference sequence). This CDR3 has 15 residues. CDR3 in amino acids: CASSPGRFTGNTIYF. The CDR3 DNA follows: TGTGCCAGCAGCCCAGGGAGGTTCACTGGAAACACCATATATTTT.

The chain has TRBV28 and TRBJ1-5, with a weak D call TRBD1 (6 bases). Germline CDR1 is MDHEN and CDR2 is SYDVKM. CDR3 size: 12 residues. With 6 bases removed from V and 7 bases from J, the gap between germline ends came to 10 bases. The CDR3 protein is CASRTTGQPQHF. The CDR3 region has the DNA TGTGCCAGCAGGACCACAGGGCAGCCCCAGCATTTT.

The chain joins TRBV18 to TRBJ1-5, with TRBD1 as a possible D gene (6 bases). This CDR3 has 16 residues. Trimming took off 3 bases at V and 0 bases at J, with 12 bases between the two ends. Germline loops: CDR1 KGHSH, CDR2 LQKENI. CDR3 nucleotides: TGTGCCAGCTCACCCGAACAGGGCGGTAGCAATCAGCCCCAGCATTTT. It translates to CASSPEQGGSNQPQHF.

The chain recombines TRBV4-3 with TRBJ2-6, with D maybe TRBD2 (5 bases). The germline V gene has CDR1 LGHNA and CDR2 YSLEER. The CDR3 consists of 16 residues. Deletions cut 0 bases from V and 1 base from J, with 7 bases between. The CDR3 bases are TGCGCCAGCAGCCAAGATGCGGGTTCTGGGGCCAACGTCCTGACTTTC. It is translated as CASSQDAGSGANVLTF.

The V call is TRBV28, the J call TRBJ1-2; D possibly corresponds to TRBD1 (6 bases). There are 14 residues in the CDR3. Looked up from germline, CDR1 is MDHEN and CDR2 is SYDVKM. Trimming pared 4 bases from V and 8 bases from J, leaving 17 bases between. The CDR3 bases are TGTGCCAGCAGTTCCCGAAAGGGACACTGGGGCTACACCTTC. Translated: CASSSRKGHWGYTF.

The chain links TRBV28 to TRBJ1-4, with 7 bases matching TRBD1. There are 13 residues in the CDR3. With 3 bases clipped from V and 10 bases from J, the junction kept 5 bases outside the gene matches. Germline CDR1 MDHEN, CDR2 SYDVKM. In DNA, the CDR3 is TGTGCCAGCAGTTTCGGGACAGCACGAAAACTGTTTTTT. It is translated as CASSFGTARKLFF.

The chain uses TRBV2 and TRBJ1-6; D uncertain. The CDR3 loop spans 12 amino acids. V lost 3 bases and J 9 bases, leaving 6 bases between the germline ends. Germline V gene data show CDR1 as SNHLY and CDR2 as FYNNEI. CDR3 DNA: TGTGCCAGCAGTGACGAGGTTTCACCCCTCCACTTT. Protein product: CASSDEVSPLHF.

V and J are TRBV7-2 and TRBJ2-5; D gene uncertain. V was pared by 5 bases and J by 8 bases, with 18 bases between. The CDR3 length is 14 residues. Germline-derived CDR1 and CDR2 are SGHTA and FQGNSA. The CDR3 DNA is TGTGCCAGCAGCCAAGGAGACGCCCGGTCCACCCAGTACTTC. Protein: CASSQGDARSTQYF.

The genes are TRBV10-1 and TRBJ2-5, with 7 bases identical to TRBD1. Looked up from germline, CDR1 is WNHNN and CDR2 is SYGVQD (reference sequence). J was trimmed by 7 bases and V by 7 bases; bases with no gene match: 9. CDR3 size: 13 residues. CDR3 sequence reads: CASTPDRIGTQYF. DNA for the CDR3: TGCGCCAGCACCCCGGACAGGATTGGGACCCAGTACTTC.